The sequence of this T cell receptor (beta chain) was determined in a study of blood T cell repertoires in COVID-19. The wider study: Acute and convalescent COVID-19 specimens originated in the United States, Italy and Spain. From T cells, B-cell-depleted T cells, or PBMCs came the material, which was cDNA or gDNA.

In the authors' workflow: The assay estimated nucleated cells by amplifying reference gene primers. Clones were sequenced by immunoSEQ multiplex PCR, and TCRdb holds only the in-frame ones, with some missing. For V, J and clone size, that table is used; D and trimming come from the DNA. Seen here are over 200,000 clones, roughly four fifths observed once, and the top ten hold around 4%. The sample comprised peripheral blood. The receptor comes from a man aged 50-59 years with active or convalescent COVID-19.

The CDR3: CASSELRQNNSPLHF. In DNA form, the CDR3 reads TGTGCCAGCAGTGAGTTAAGACAGAATAATTCACCCCTCCACTTT. The chain couples TRBV2 to TRBJ1-6; the D gene is possibly TRBD1 (5 bases). Germline V gene sequence: CDR1 SNHLY, CDR2 FYNNEI. CDR3 size: 15 residues. The ends were cut back, 3 bases at V and 5 bases at J, with 11 bases in the middle.